Listed below are T cell receptor beta chains from one sample, sequenced in a study of T-cell memory formation after mild COVID-19. MiXCR, applied by TCRdb to the 5' RACE reads, yields one record per CDR3 protein. The sample yields 220,000 or so distinct CDR3 sequences, 9% to 10% seen once. The sequenced sample consisted of PBMCs or a T cell subset sorted from them (not recorded which). The source of these receptors is a man younger than 30 who had mild COVID-19 (a few samples of this study predate the infection). Cell type and time point are not known. Both conserved end residues are part of each CDR3. D genes are given only for firm matches. Clone sizes are given selectively: once, few, many, or a class where the clone is expanded.

TRBV4-2,TRBJ2-3,TRBD2,-,CASSQVAGSGTDTQYF,TGTGCCAGCAGCCAAGTAGCGGGGTCGGGCACAGATACGCAGTATTTT
TRBV4-3,TRBJ1-1,TRBD1,few,CASSQDPRPGGKRTEAFF,TGCGCCAGCAGCCAAGATCCACGGCCAGGGGGAAAGAGGACTGAAGCTTTCTTT
TRBV6-5,TRBJ2-7,-,few,CASTKTDRRSYEQYF,TGTGCCAGCACCAAAACAGACCGCCGAAGCTACGAGCAGTACTTC
TRBV7-2,TRBJ2-4,TRBD1,few,CATRGPDVGDRNIQYF,TGTGCCACGCGAGGACCAGACGTCGGGGACAGAAACATTCAGTACTTC
TRBV10-3,TRBJ2-3,TRBD1,-,CAIRTGETQYF,TGTGCCATCAGGACAGGGGAAACGCAGTATTTT
TRBV7-3,TRBJ1-1,-,many,CASSLQGSMNTEAFF,TGTGCCAGCAGCTTACAGGGCAGCATGAACACTGAAGCTTTCTTT
TRBV15,TRBJ2-7,TRBD1,few,CATSRGQGNYEQYF,TGTGCCACCAGCAGAGGACAGGGAAACTACGAGCAGTACTTC
TRBV13,TRBJ2-7,-,-,CASSLEAFSSSYEQYF,TGTGCCAGCAGCTTAGAGGCCTTTTCGAGCTCCTACGAGCAGTACTTC
TRBV20-1,TRBJ1-5,-,-,CSARDYREGNQPQHF,TGCAGTGCTAGAGATTACAGGGAAGGCAATCAGCCCCAGCATTTT
TRBV20-1,TRBJ2-5,-,few,CSATAGETQYF,TGCAGTGCTACCGCCGGGGAGACCCAGTACTTC
TRBV20-1,TRBJ2-3,-,-,CSARGPGSTDTQYF,TGCAGTGCTAGAGGCCCCGGTTCCACAGATACGCAGTATTTT